This T cell receptor (beta chain) originates from a study of cytomegalovirus exposure and HLA in healthy donors. About this clone: Its target is unknown.

Study-wide results and limits: In an earlier analysis, in approximately 570 donors, most V segments appeared productive either ~87% or ~30% of the time.

CDR1 is SEHNR, CDR2 FQNEAQ, per germline (reference sequence). The CDR3 is 14 amino acids. With V trimmed by 5 bases and J by 6 bases, 6 bases remained unmatched. PCR used 60 Vbeta primers and 13 Jbeta primers. Method: immunoSEQ multiplex PCR; TCRdb's copy keeps in-frame clones and lacks some. The sample has about 130,000 clones, around 80% seen once. This TCR derives from a man under 40 in good health and CMV-seronegative. Specimen: PBMCs. The chain combines TRBV7-9 with TRBJ1-5; 8 bases are shared with TRBD1. CDR3 amino acids: CASSGTGQVQPQHF. CDR3 coding DNA: TGTGCCAGCAGCGGAACGGGACAGGTTCAGCCCCAGCATTTT.